This entry lists 14 T cell receptor beta chains sequenced from one sample in a study of graft-versus-host responses after intestinal transplantation. The table came from immunoSEQ multiplex PCR; TCRdb's copy has only in-frame clones and leaves some out. The sample includes around 110,000 clones, about nine tenths of them seen just once. Which antigens these TCRs recognize remains unknown. The material sequenced was unstimulated CD4+ T cells sorted from spleen or lymph node cells, taken before intestinal transplant. These receptors were collected from a human donor who received an intestinal transplant.

CDR3 nucleotides: TGTGCCAGCAGCCGGGACACTAAGGCCTACGAGCAGTACTTC. It codes for CASSRDTKAYEQYF. The V gene is TRBV6-5, the J gene TRBJ2-7, with a possible D match to TRBD1 (6 bases). Germline CDR1 MNHEY, CDR2 SVGAGI. Trimming pared 6 bases from V and 2 bases from J, leaving 14 bases between. CDR3 length equals 14 residues.

The chain joins TRBV2 to TRBJ1-5; D gene unclear. The CDR3 spans 14 residues. V lost 7 bases and J lost 5, with 15 bases in between. Germline V gives CDR1 SNHLY, CDR2 FYNNEI. The CDR3 bases are TGTGCCAGCATCCTGGCGGCTGGTTATCAGCCCCAGCATTTT. Its protein is CASILAAGYQPQHF.

DNA of the CDR3: TGCAGCGTTGGGTTTCGTCTCTCGAGCTCCTACGAGCAGTACTTC. As protein: CSVGFRLSSSYEQYF. The chain recombines TRBV29-1 with TRBJ2-7; D remains unclear. Germline values: CDR1 SQVTM, CDR2 ANQGSEA. The CDR3 is 15 amino acids. V dropped 4 bases and J dropped 0 bases, with 16 bases sitting between them.

This chain's CDR3 is CSANRKGGSNGYTF. DNA for the CDR3: TGCAGCGCCAATCGAAAGGGAGGAAGTAATGGCTACACCTTC. The J gene is TRBJ1-2, the V gene TRBV29-1; no clear D. The length of the CDR3 is 14 residues. Between the trimmed V and J ends, which lost 7 bases and 6 bases, there was a span of 21 bases. Germline V lookup: CDR1 SQVTM, CDR2 ANQGSEA.

V and J are TRBV27 and TRBJ1-1, with D possibly TRBD1 on 5 matching bases. This CDR3 region has 16 residues. The germline V gene has CDR1 MNHEY and CDR2 SMNVEV (reference sequence). V lost 1 base and J lost 0, with 12 bases in between. CDR3 sequence (DNA): TGTGCCAGCAGTTTATTGGGACTGGGGATGAACACTGAAGCTTTCTTT. Protein sequence: CASSLLGLGMNTEAFF.

This chain links TRBV19 with TRBJ1-3, with D uncertain. This CDR3 is 16 amino acids long. V was cut by 9 bases and J by 4 bases, with 22 bases left in between. The V gene's germline CDR1 is LNHDA and CDR2 SQIVND (reference sequence). CDR3 sequence (DNA): TGTGCCAGCACCCGCCTCAGCGGGGAAGGAGGAAACACCATATATTTT. Protein sequence: CASTRLSGEGGNTIYF.

The genes are TRBV20-1 and TRBJ1-1, with 7 positions matching TRBD1. The length of the CDR3 is 11 residues. Germline loops: CDR1 DFQATT, CDR2 SNEGSKA (reference sequence). The CDR3 loop is CRAGQVTEAFF. In DNA, the CDR3 is TGCAGGGCCGGACAGGTCACTGAAGCTTTCTTT.

This chain joins TRBV4-3 and TRBJ1-2; tentatively, D is TRBD1 (5 bases). The germline V gene encodes CDR1 LGHNA and CDR2 YSLEER. This CDR3 contains 13 residues. V gave up 0 bases and J gave up 5 bases, with 7 bases separating them. The CDR3 protein is CASSQEAGYGYTF. CDR3 coding DNA: TGCGCCAGCAGCCAAGAGGCAGGGTATGGCTACACCTTC.

DNA of the CDR3: TGTGCCAGCAGCTTGGGGACATGGGGCTACACCTTC. As protein: CASSLGTWGYTF. This chain joins TRBV5-5 and TRBJ1-2; the D gene is possibly TRBD1 (5 bases). Germline loops: CDR1 SGHKS, CDR2 YYEKEE (reference sequence). V was clipped by 0 bases and J by 8 bases, with 8 bases between them. This CDR3 has 12 amino acids.

The chain combines TRBV6-5 with TRBJ1-1, with unresolved D. The CDR3 spans 14 residues. Germline V CDR1 and CDR2: MNHEY, SVGAGI. Trimming removed 5 bases from V and 0 bases from J, with 10 bases in between. CDR3 amino acids: CASSGGRMNTEAFF. In DNA form, the CDR3 reads TGTGCCAGCAGTGGTGGCAGGATGAACACTGAAGCTTTCTTT.

In this sample, this clone turned up once. The rearrangement links TRBV27 to TRBJ2-1; 11 nucleotides match TRBD2. This CDR3 comprises 16 residues. V lost 3 bases to trimming and J lost 7 bases; unmatched junction nucleotides: 8. The germline CDR1 and CDR2 sequences are MNHEY and SMNVEV (reference sequence). CDR3 in DNA: TGTGCCAGCAGTTTCATGGCACTAGCGGGAGCTAATGAGCAGTTCTTC. Amino acids: CASSFMALAGANEQFF.

The rearrangement uses TRBV4-2 and TRBJ2-7; perhaps TRBD2 as D (6 bases). V was shortened by 0 bases and J by 2 bases, with 17 bases between the two germline ends. CDR3 length: 17 residues. CDR1 is LGHNA and CDR2 is YNFKEQ in the germline V gene. The CDR3 region has the DNA TGTGCCAGCAGCCAAGAAATGGTCGGGAGTACGCCCTACGAGCAGTACTTC. Its protein product is CASSQEMVGSTPYEQYF.

The chain recombines TRBV18 with TRBJ2-1; 9 bases align to TRBD1. The germline V gene encodes CDR1 KGHSH and CDR2 LQKENI. V trimming: 5 bases; J trimming: 4 bases; junction bases outside the gene matches: 6. There are 15 residues in the CDR3. CDR3 region: CASSVRQGEYNEQFF. CDR3 bases: TGTGCCAGCTCAGTTCGACAGGGGGAGTACAATGAGCAGTTCTTC. Drawing the rest from reference TRBV18 and TRBJ2-1, the complete variable domain is NAGVMQNPRHLVRRRGQEARLRCSPMKGHSHVYWYRQLPEEGLKFMVYLQKENIIDESGMPKERFSAEFPKEGPSILRIQQVVRGDSAAYFCASSVRQGEYNEQFFGPGTRLTVL.

The CDR3 protein is CASSQWTASTEAFF. Written as DNA, the CDR3 is TGCGCCAGCAGCCAATGGACAGCTTCGACTGAAGCTTTCTTT. The chain employs TRBV4-3 and TRBJ1-1; D is possibly TRBD1 (6 bases). V was cut by 2 bases and J by 5 bases, with 12 bases left in between. In germline, CDR1 is LGHNA, CDR2 YSLEER. This CDR3 has 14 amino acids.